The entry that follows covers one T cell receptor (beta chain) sequence. A single base separates this from a much larger clone, so it may be a read error. This sample is part of a study of T cells in Graves' hyperthyroidism and ophthalmopathy. TCR beta CDR3 region amplification was performed from RNA transcripts. Primed by the HTBI set, a first-round RT-PCR was run on the TCR CDR3. A single record per CDR3 protein comes from TCRdb applying MiXCR to the multiplex PCR reads. The profile shows 750,000 to 900,000 distinct CDR3 sequences, about two fifths of them singletons. The PBMCs had their origin in 10 ml of fresh peripheral blood. Sequenced: blood. This sequence was found in a man younger than 30 with Graves' hyperthyroidism.

The CDR3 protein is CASSLAIGERLFF. The CDR3 region has the DNA TGTGCTAGCAGCTTAGCGATCGGGGAAAGACTGTTTTTT. This chain connects TRBV7-6 to TRBJ1-4; D not resolved. This CDR3 has 13 amino acids. CDR1 SGHVS and CDR2 FNYEAQ come from the germline V gene.